What follows describes a single T cell receptor (beta chain). Its antigen remains unknown. This record belongs to a study of cytomegalovirus exposure and HLA in healthy donors. Notes on the study in general: Among TCR sequences, most were rare, though some public TCRs appeared in many donors.

60 Vbeta and 13 Jbeta primers were used in PCR. How the authors handled the data: In a later analysis, of roughly 73 million unique beta chains, roughly 11 million appeared in at least two donors. The protocol was immunoSEQ multiplex PCR, while the TCRdb copy is restricted to in-frame clones and leaves out a portion. Clone size and V and J calls were adopted from that table, with D and trimming inferred from the DNA. The sample records about 140,000 clones, around 85% being singletons. This TCR derives from a woman aged 45-60 years in good health and CMV-seropositive. Sequencing was carried out using PBMCs.

The CDR3 region has the DNA TGCGCCAGCAGCCAAGTGACAGCGAACTATGGCTACACCTTC. As protein: CASSQVTANYGYTF. The gene calls are TRBV4-3 and TRBJ1-2, with D possibly being TRBD1 (5 bases). Germline V gives CDR1 LGHNA, CDR2 YSLEER. The V and J ends lost 1 base and 2 bases respectively, with 8 bases between them. The CDR3 spans 14 residues.